This is a list of T cell receptor beta chains from one sample in a study of blood T cells in healthy people across ages. In TCRdb, the 5' RACE reads were re-called with MiXCR into one record per CDR3 protein. There are about 1,800,000 distinct CDR3 sequences in the sample; 28% occur only once, and more than 6% lies in the top ten. Sequenced material: blood. Receptor source: a woman in her twenties or thirties in good health. The CDR3 runs from the conserved cysteine through the conserved F or W. D genes are given only for firm matches. Expanded clones get a size class; other rows say once, few or many, or leave the size out.

size: -; V: TRBV6-5; J: TRBJ1-2; D: TRBD1; DNA: TGTGCCAGCAGGGGGGACAGGGAAATGGGCTATGGCTACACCTTC; CDR3: CASRGDREMGYGYTF
size: few; V: TRBV4-1; J: TRBJ1-1; D: -; DNA: TGCGCCAGCAGCCTGAGTGTGGGGAGGAACACTGAAGCTTTCTTT; CDR3: CASSLSVGRNTEAFF
size: few; V: TRBV6-1; J: TRBJ2-7; D: TRBD1; DNA: TGTGCCAGCAGTGAAACGGGACAGGGATCCTACGAGCAGTACTTC; CDR3: CASSETGQGSYEQYF
size: few; V: TRBV7-3; J: TRBJ2-5; D: -; DNA: TGTGCCAGCAGCCCCGCCCCGTCAGAGACCCAGTACTTC; CDR3: CASSPAPSETQYF
size: -; V: TRBV7-9; J: TRBJ1-2; D: -; DNA: TGTGCCAGCAGCAAAACGAAGGGGGGAGTTCTCTATGGCTACACCTTC; CDR3: CASSKTKGGVLYGYTF
size: -; V: TRBV5-1; J: TRBJ2-1; D: TRBD2; DNA: TGCGCCAGCAGCCGGACACCTACTAGCGAGTCCTACAATGAGCAGTTCTTC; CDR3: CASSRTPTSESYNEQFF
size: -; V: TRBV6-5; J: TRBJ1-4; D: -; DNA: TGTGCCAGCAGTTACTCGAAATTCGAAAAACTGTTTTTT; CDR3: CASSYSKFEKLFF
size: -; V: TRBV29-1; J: TRBJ1-4; D: -; DNA: TGCAGCGGCCAAGCGGGGAGTCATGAAAAACTGTTTTTT; CDR3: CSGQAGSHEKLFF
size: -; V: TRBV12-3/TRBV12-4; J: TRBJ1-1; D: -; DNA: TGTGCCAGCGGCCTGACAGGGAACACTGAAGCTTTCTTT; CDR3: CASGLTGNTEAFF
size: few; V: TRBV3-1; J: TRBJ2-5; D: TRBD2; DNA: TGTTCCAGCAGCTTTAGCGGGGACCAAGAGACCCAGTACTTC; CDR3: CSSSFSGDQETQYF
size: -; V: TRBV7-2; J: TRBJ2-5; D: TRBD2; DNA: TGTGCCAGCAGGGCAGCGGGGGGCTTGAAGACCCGGTACTTC; CDR3: CASRAAGGLKTRYF
size: -; V: TRBV7-3; J: TRBJ1-1; D: -; DNA: TGTGCCAGCAGCAGGGGGGAAATCGACAGTGAAGCTTTCTTT; CDR3: CASSRGEIDSEAFF
size: many; V: TRBV6-6; J: TRBJ2-4; D: -; DNA: TGTGCCAGCAGCCGTGGACCGGAGAGCATTCAGTACTTC; CDR3: CASSRGPESIQYF
size: -; V: TRBV29-1; J: TRBJ1-1; D: -; DNA: TGCAGCGTTGTCTTGGAGGGTATCACCACTGAAGCTTTCTTT; CDR3: CSVVLEGITTEAFF
size: many; V: TRBV20-1; J: TRBJ2-1; D: -; DNA: TGCAGTGCCGCGGCCATGGCGGGCGGTTACAATGAGCAGTTCTTC; CDR3: CSAAAMAGGYNEQFF
size: few; V: TRBV20-1; J: TRBJ1-5; D: -; DNA: TGCAGTGCACCCGACACTAGCAATCAGCCCCAGCATTTT; CDR3: CSAPDTSNQPQHF
size: -; V: TRBV5-1; J: TRBJ2-3; D: -; DNA: TGCGCCAGCAGCTGGGGGGGGACAGAAGATACGCAGTATTTT; CDR3: CASSWGGTEDTQYF
size: -; V: TRBV6-2/TRBV6-3; J: TRBJ1-1; D: TRBD1; DNA: TGTGCCAGCAGAAGACAGGGACAAGTAGCTTTCTTT; CDR3: CASRRQGQVAFF
size: few; V: TRBV4-3; J: TRBJ2-3; D: -; DNA: TGCGCCAGCAGCCGTTCTGTCGCGGTGGGGCCAGATACGCAGTATTTT; CDR3: CASSRSVAVGPDTQYF
size: -; V: TRBV5-5; J: TRBJ1-4; D: -; DNA: TGTGCCAGCAGCTGGCGTAATGAAAAACTGTTTTTT; CDR3: CASSWRNEKLFF
size: -; V: TRBV5-1; J: TRBJ2-5; D: -; DNA: TGCGCCAGCAGCTTGGATGGGGCCCCTTACCAAGAGACCCAGTACTTC; CDR3: CASSLDGAPYQETQYF
size: -; V: TRBV20-1; J: TRBJ1-2; D: TRBD1; DNA: TGCAGTGCTCAAGGACAGGGTGGAAACTATGGCTACACCTTC; CDR3: CSAQGQGGNYGYTF
size: -; V: TRBV20-1; J: TRBJ2-2; D: -; DNA: TGCAGTGCACCGCGGACAGCGAACACCGGGGAGCTGTTTTTT; CDR3: CSAPRTANTGELFF
size: -; V: TRBV6-6; J: TRBJ2-3; D: -; DNA: TGTGCCAGCAAAACGGGACCTAGCACAGATACGCAGTATTTT; CDR3: CASKTGPSTDTQYF
size: -; V: TRBV11-2; J: TRBJ2-5; D: TRBD2; DNA: TGTGCCAGCAGCCCAGCGGGGGCCTGGAAGACCCAGTACTTC; CDR3: CASSPAGAWKTQYF
size: few; V: TRBV5-6; J: TRBJ1-5; D: -; DNA: TGTGCCAGCAGCTCGGGGGGGGGCGCGGGATATCAGCCCCAGCATTTT; CDR3: CASSSGGGAGYQPQHF
size: few; V: TRBV6-1; J: TRBJ2-7; D: TRBD1; DNA: TGTGCCAGCAGTGAAGATAACCGGGACAGGGGTTCAAAGCAGTACTTC; CDR3: CASSEDNRDRGSKQYF
size: -; V: TRBV2; J: TRBJ1-5; D: -; DNA: TGTGCCAGCAAGAGGCGGGGCAATCAGCCCCAGCATTTT; CDR3: CASKRRGNQPQHF
size: -; V: TRBV20-1; J: TRBJ2-3; D: -; DNA: TGCAGTGCCACTCCCAAGGCGGCTAGCACAGATACGCAGTATTTT; CDR3: CSATPKAASTDTQYF
size: few; V: TRBV28; J: TRBJ1-1; D: -; DNA: TGTGCCAGCAGGACCCGGGACGGAATAGGGGACACTGAAGCTTTCTTT; CDR3: CASRTRDGIGDTEAFF
size: -; V: TRBV7-2; J: TRBJ2-1; D: -; DNA: TGTGCCAGCAGCTTAGGAGGGGGCGGGAGATCCTATGAGCAGTTCTTC; CDR3: CASSLGGGGRSYEQFF
size: -; V: TRBV5-1; J: TRBJ1-6; D: -; DNA: TGCGCCAGCCGGACAGCCGAAAATTCACCCCTCCACTTT; CDR3: CASRTAENSPLHF
size: few; V: TRBV6-2/TRBV6-3; J: TRBJ2-1; D: -; DNA: TGTGCCAGCAGTAGCGCCTCGCCCTACAATGAGCAGTTCTTC; CDR3: CASSSASPYNEQFF
size: few; V: TRBV20-1; J: TRBJ2-5; D: TRBD2; DNA: TGCAGTGCTACTAGCGGGGGGGAGACCCAGTACTTC; CDR3: CSATSGGETQYF
size: few; V: TRBV12-3/TRBV12-4; J: TRBJ2-7; D: -; DNA: TGTGCCAGCAGTTTTAAAGCAGGGCTATACGAGCAGTACTTC; CDR3: CASSFKAGLYEQYF
size: -; V: TRBV19; J: TRBJ2-7; D: -; DNA: TGTGCCAGTACCCCGGGCAGGGACACCTACGAGCAGTACTTC; CDR3: CASTPGRDTYEQYF
size: few; V: TRBV29-1; J: TRBJ2-5; D: -; DNA: TGCAGCGTCCGCCCCAAAGGAGGGGGGAAGACCCAGTACTTC; CDR3: CSVRPKGGGKTQYF
size: once; V: TRBV5-5; J: TRBJ2-1; D: TRBD2; DNA: TGTGCCAGCAGCCAAGGGCGCGGGGGGCACGATGAGCAGTTCTTC; CDR3: CASSQGRGGHDEQFF
size: few; V: TRBV11-2; J: TRBJ1-4; D: TRBD1; DNA: TGTGCCAGCAGCTCCCTCGGGACAGGGGTAGAAGAAAAACTGTTTTTT; CDR3: CASSSLGTGVEEKLFF
size: few; V: TRBV9; J: TRBJ2-4; D: TRBD1; DNA: TGTGCCAGCAGCCCCGGGACAGGGGGAAGCATTCAGTACTTC; CDR3: CASSPGTGGSIQYF
size: few; V: TRBV7-2; J: TRBJ2-7; D: -; DNA: TGTGCCAGCAGCTTAGACGGGACGAACTCCTACGAGCAGTACTTC; CDR3: CASSLDGTNSYEQYF
size: many; V: TRBV29-1; J: TRBJ1-2; D: TRBD1; DNA: TGCAGCGTTGAGACAGGGGGAGGAGATGGCTACACCTTC; CDR3: CSVETGGGDGYTF
size: few; V: TRBV6-6; J: TRBJ1-1; D: -; DNA: TGTGCCAGCAGTTACTCATTACAGCATAACACTGAAGCTTTCTTT; CDR3: CASSYSLQHNTEAFF
size: many; V: TRBV6-2/TRBV6-3; J: TRBJ2-3; D: -; DNA: TGTGCCAGCAACCGGCCGAGCCGGGACCTCCCGTCGGGAGATACGCAGTATTTT; CDR3: CASNRPSRDLPSGDTQYF
size: few; V: TRBV9; J: TRBJ1-2; D: -; DNA: TGTGCCAGCAGCGTTGGGGGCGGGAAGGGCTACACCTTC; CDR3: CASSVGGGKGYTF